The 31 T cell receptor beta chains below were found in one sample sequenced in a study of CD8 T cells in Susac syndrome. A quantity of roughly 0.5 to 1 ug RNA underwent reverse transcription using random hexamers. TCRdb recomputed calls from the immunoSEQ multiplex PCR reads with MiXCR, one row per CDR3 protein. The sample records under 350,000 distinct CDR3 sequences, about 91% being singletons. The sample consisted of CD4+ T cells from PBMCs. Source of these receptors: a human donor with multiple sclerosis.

Here the CDR3 DNA reads TGTGCCACCAGCAGAGAACCCCCCCTAGAGACCCAGTACTTC. Protein sequence: CATSREPPLETQYF. V usage is TRBV15 and J usage is TRBJ2-5; D is unclear. Deletions cut 0 bases from V and 4 bases from J, with 9 bases between. The CDR3 loop spans 14 amino acids. Germline CDR1 is LNHNV and CDR2 is YYDKDF (reference sequence). The complete variable domain, with remaining parts taken from reference TRBV15 and TRBJ2-5, reads DAMVIQNPRYQVTQFGKPVTLSCSQTLNHNVMYWYQQKSSQAPKLLFHYYDKDFNNEADTPDNFQSRRPNTSFCFLDIRSPGLGDTAMYLCATSREPPLETQYFGPGTRLLVL.

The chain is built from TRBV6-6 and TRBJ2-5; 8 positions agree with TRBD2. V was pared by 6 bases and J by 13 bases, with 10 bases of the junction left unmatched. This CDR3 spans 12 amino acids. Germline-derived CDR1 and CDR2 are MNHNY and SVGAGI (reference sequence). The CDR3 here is CASSPRGGPRYF. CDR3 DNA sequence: TGTGCCAGCAGCCCACGCGGGGGGCCGAGGTACTTC.

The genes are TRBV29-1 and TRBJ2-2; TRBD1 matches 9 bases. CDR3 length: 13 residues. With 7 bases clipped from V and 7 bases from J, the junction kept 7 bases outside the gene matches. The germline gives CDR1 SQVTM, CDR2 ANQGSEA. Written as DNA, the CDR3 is TGCAGCGCCCCGGGACAGGGAATCGGGGAGCTGTTTTTT. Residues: CSAPGQGIGELFF.

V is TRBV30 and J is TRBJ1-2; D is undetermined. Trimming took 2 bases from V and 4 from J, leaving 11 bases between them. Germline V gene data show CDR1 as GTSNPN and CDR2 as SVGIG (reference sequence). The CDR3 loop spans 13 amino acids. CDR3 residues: CAWSTGNFYGYTF. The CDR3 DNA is TGTGCCTGGAGTACCGGGAATTTCTATGGCTACACCTTC.

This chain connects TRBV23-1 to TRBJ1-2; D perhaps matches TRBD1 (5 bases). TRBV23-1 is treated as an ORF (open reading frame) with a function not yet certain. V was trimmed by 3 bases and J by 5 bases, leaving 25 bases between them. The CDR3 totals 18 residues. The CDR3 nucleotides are TGCGCCAGCAGTCACCCACGCCGAACGGGGGAGCGATGGTATGGCTACACCTTC. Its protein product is CASSHPRRTGERWYGYTF.

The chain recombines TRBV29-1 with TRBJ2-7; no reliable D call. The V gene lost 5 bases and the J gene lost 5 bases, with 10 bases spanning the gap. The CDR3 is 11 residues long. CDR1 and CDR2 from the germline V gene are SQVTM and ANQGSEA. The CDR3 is CSVSAGNEQYF. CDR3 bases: TGCAGCGTTTCGGCCGGAAACGAGCAGTACTTC.

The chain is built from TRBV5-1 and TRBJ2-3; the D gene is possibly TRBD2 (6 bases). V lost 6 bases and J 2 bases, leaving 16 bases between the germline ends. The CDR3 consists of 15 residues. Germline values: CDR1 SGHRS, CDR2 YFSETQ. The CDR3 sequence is CASTKEGYFTDTQYF. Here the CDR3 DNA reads TGCGCCAGCACCAAGGAGGGCTACTTCACAGATACGCAGTATTTT.

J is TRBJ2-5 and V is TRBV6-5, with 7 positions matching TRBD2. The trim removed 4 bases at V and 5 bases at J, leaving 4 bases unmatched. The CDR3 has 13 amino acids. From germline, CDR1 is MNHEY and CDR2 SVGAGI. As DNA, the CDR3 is TGTGCCAGCAGTTTCCTAGCGGCGGAGACCCAGTACTTC. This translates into CASSFLAAETQYF.

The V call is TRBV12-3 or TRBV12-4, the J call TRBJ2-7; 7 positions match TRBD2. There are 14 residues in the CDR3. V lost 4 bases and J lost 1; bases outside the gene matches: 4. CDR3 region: CASSSTSYSYEQYF. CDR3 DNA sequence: TGTGCCAGCAGTTCGACTAGCTATTCCTACGAGCAGTACTTC.

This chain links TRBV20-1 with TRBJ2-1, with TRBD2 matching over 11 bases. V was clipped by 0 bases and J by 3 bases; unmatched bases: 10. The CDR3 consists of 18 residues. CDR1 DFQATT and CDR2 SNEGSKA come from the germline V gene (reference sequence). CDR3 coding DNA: TGCAGTGCTAGAGATCCGGCTAGCGGGAGGTCCCTCTACAATGAGCAGTTCTTC. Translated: CSARDPASGRSLYNEQFF.

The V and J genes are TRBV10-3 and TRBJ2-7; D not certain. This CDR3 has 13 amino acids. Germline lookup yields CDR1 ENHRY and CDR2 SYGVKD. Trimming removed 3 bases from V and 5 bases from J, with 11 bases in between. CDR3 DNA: TGTGCCATCAGTGAAGGAGCCAGTAACGAGCAGTACTTC. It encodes CAISEGASNEQYF.

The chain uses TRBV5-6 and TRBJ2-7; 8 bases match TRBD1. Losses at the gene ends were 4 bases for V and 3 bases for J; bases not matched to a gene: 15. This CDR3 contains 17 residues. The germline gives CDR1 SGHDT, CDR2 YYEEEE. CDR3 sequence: CASSPGTGSLTFYEQYF. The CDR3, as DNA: TGTGCCAGCAGCCCAGGGACAGGAAGCCTGACCTTCTACGAGCAGTACTTC.

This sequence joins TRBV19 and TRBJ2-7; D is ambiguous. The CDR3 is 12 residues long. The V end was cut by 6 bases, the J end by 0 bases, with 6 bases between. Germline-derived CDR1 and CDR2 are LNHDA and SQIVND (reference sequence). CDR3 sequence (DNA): TGTGCCAGTAGCGGTGCCTCCTACGAGCAGTACTTC. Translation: CASSGASYEQYF.

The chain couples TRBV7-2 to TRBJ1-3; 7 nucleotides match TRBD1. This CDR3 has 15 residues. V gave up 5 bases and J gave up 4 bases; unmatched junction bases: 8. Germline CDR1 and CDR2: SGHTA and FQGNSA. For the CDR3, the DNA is TGTGCCAGCAGCCAGCAGACAGGGTACGGAAACACCATATATTTT. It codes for CASSQQTGYGNTIYF.

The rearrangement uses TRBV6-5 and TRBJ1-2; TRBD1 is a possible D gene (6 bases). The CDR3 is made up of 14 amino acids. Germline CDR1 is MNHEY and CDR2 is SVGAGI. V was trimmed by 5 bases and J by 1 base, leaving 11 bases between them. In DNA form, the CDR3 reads TGTGCCAGCAGTCGTGGGGGCGGTAACTATGGCTACACCTTC. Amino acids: CASSRGGGNYGYTF.

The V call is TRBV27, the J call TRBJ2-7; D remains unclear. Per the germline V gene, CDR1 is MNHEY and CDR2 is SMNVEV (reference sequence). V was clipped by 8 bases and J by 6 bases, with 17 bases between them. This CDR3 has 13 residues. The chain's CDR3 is CASGTVPSIEQYF. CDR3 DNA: TGTGCCAGCGGAACCGTGCCAAGTATCGAGCAGTACTTC.

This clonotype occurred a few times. The CDR3 spells CASSFSGSGANVLTF. The CDR3 bases are TGTGCCAGCAGTTTTTCTGGCTCTGGGGCCAACGTCCTGACTTTC. This chain links TRBV28 with TRBJ2-6; D gene unclear. The CDR3 totals 15 residues. Germline CDR1 and CDR2: MDHEN and SYDVKM. Trimming left V 3 bases short and J 0 bases short, with 6 bases between.

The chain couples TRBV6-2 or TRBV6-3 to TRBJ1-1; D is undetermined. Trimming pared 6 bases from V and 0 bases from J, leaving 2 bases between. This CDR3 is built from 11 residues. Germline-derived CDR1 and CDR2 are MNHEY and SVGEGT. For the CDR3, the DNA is TGTGCCAGCAGAGTGAACACTGAAGCTTTCTTT. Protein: CASRVNTEAFF.

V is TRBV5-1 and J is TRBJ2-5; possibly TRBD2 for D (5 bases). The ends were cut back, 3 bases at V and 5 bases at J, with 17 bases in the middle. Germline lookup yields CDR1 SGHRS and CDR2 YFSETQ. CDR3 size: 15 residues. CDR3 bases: TGCGCCAGCAGCTCGGGATCTATCACGGGGGAGACCCAGTACTTC. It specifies CASSSGSITGETQYF.

The CDR3 nucleotides read TGCGCCAGCAGCACGGGACAGAACACCGGGGAGCTGTTTTTT. Its translation: CASSTGQNTGELFF. The rearrangement links TRBV10-1 to TRBJ2-2; a possible D gene is TRBD1 (6 bases). Germline V lookup: CDR1 WNHNN, CDR2 SYGVQD (reference sequence). Trimming stripped 6 bases from V and 1 base from J, with 9 bases between. The CDR3 contains 14 residues.

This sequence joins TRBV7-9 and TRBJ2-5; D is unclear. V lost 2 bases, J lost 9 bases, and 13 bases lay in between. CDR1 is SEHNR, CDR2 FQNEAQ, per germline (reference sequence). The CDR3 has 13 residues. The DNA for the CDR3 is TGTGCCAGCAGCTTATCCCTATTACTGGCCCAGTACTTC. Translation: CASSLSLLLAQYF.

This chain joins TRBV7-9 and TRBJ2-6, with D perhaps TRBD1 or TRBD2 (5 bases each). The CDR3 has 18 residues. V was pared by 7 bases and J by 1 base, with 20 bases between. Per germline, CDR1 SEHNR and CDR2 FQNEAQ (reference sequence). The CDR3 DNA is TGTGCCAGCAACGTAGGAGCCCCGGGGCGGTCTGGGGCCAACGTCCTGACTTTC. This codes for CASNVGAPGRSGANVLTF.

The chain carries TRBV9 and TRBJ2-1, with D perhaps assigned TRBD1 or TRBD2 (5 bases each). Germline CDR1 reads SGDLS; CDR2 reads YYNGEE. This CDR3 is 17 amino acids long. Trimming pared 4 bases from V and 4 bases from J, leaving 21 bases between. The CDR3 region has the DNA TGTGCCAGCAGCTCGGGGCGGCAAGCTCCTAAGTACAATGAGCAGTTCTTC. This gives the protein CASSSGRQAPKYNEQFF.

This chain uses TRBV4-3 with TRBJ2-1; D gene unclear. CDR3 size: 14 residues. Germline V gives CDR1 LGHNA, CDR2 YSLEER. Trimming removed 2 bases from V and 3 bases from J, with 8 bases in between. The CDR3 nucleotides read TGCGCCAGCAGCCAAAGCCCGGGCTACAATGAGCAGTTCTTC. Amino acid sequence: CASSQSPGYNEQFF.

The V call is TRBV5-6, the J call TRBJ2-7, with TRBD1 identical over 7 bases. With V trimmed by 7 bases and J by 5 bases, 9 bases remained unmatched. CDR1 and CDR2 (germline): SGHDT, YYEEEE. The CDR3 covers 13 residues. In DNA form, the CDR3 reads TGTGCCAGCCGGCGCAGGGGGTCCCACGAGCAGTACTTC. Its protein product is CASRRRGSHEQYF.

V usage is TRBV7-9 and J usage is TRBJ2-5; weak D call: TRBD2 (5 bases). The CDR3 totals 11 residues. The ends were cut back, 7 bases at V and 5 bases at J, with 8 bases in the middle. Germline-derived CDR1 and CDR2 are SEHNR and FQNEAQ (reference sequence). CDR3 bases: TGTGCCAGCACTCCGGGGGAGACCCAGTACTTC. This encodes CASTPGETQYF.

The CDR3 loop reads CSVEKGGGTDNEQFF. The CDR3, as DNA: TGCAGCGTTGAAAAGGGGGGAGGTACAGACAATGAGCAGTTCTTC. The genes are TRBV29-1 and TRBJ2-1; D is possibly TRBD1 or TRBD2 (6 bases each). Trimming shortened V by 2 bases and J by 5 bases, and 16 bases separated the two germline ends. CDR1 and CDR2 (germline): SQVTM, ANQGSEA. The CDR3 loop spans 15 amino acids.

CDR3 nucleotides: TGTGCCAGCAGCTTATCTCCCCTAGCGGGGTTAGCCAAAAACATTCAGTACTTC. Amino acid sequence: CASSLSPLAGLAKNIQYF. The chain employs TRBV7-2 and TRBJ2-4; 9 nucleotides align to TRBD2. With V trimmed by 2 bases and J by 0 bases, 8 bases remained unmatched. Per germline, CDR1 SGHTA and CDR2 FQGNSA. The CDR3 is 18 amino acids. The whole variable domain, remainder taken from reference TRBV7-2 and TRBJ2-4, is GAGVSQSPSNKVTEKGKDVELRCDPISGHTALYWYRQSLGQGLEFLIYFQGNSAPDKSGLPSDRFSAERTGGSVSTLTIQRTQQEDSAVYLCASSLSPLAGLAKNIQYFGAGTRLSVL.

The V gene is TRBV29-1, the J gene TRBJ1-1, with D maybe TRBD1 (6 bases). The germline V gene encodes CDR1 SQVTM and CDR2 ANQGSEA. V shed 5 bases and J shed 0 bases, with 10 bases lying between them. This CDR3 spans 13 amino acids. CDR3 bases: TGCAGCGTTTCCGGGACAATGAACACTGAAGCTTTCTTT. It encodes CSVSGTMNTEAFF.

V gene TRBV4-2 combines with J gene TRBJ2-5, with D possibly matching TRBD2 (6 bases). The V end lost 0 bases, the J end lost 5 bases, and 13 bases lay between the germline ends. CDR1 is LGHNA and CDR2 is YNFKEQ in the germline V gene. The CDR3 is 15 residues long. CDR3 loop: CASSQDDYRGETQYF. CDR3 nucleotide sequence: TGTGCCAGCAGCCAAGATGACTACCGGGGGGAGACCCAGTACTTC.

CDR3: CASSLGVEQETQYF. DNA for the CDR3: TGCGCCAGCAGCTTAGGGGTGGAGCAAGAGACCCAGTACTTC. The chain employs TRBV5-1 and TRBJ2-5; a possible D gene is TRBD1 (5 bases). Trimming removed 2 bases from V and 2 bases from J, with 10 bases in between. The germline V gene encodes CDR1 SGHRS and CDR2 YFSETQ. The CDR3 spans 14 residues. Variable domain in full (rest from reference TRBV5-1 and TRBJ2-5): KAGVTQTPRYLIKTRGQQVTLSCSPISGHRSVSWYQQTPGQGLQFLFEYFSETQRNKGNFPGRFSGRQFSNSRSEMNVSTLELGDSALYLCASSLGVEQETQYFGPGTRLLVL.